These T cell receptor beta chains were read from a single sample in a study of OX40 agonist ivuxolimab in advanced cancers. Profiled with immunoSEQ multiplex PCR; TCRdb holds only in-frame clones, not every one. The sample comprises around 56,000 clones, around nine tenths of which are singletons, and just over 1.4% rests with the top ten. Sequenced here: CD4+ or CD8+ T cells sorted from blood, sampled in a trial of the OX40 agonist ivuxolimab. These receptors were obtained from an adult with an advanced solid tumor such as melanoma, head and neck, liver or kidney cancer. Both conserved end residues are part of each CDR3. Fields, in order: V gene, D gene, J gene, CDR3 protein. A D gene is named only where the DNA matches it firmly.

v_call: TRBV2; d_call: TRBD1; j_call: TRBJ2-3; cdr3_aa: CASRGQGTDTQYF
v_call: TRBV19; d_call: TRBD1; j_call: -; cdr3_aa: CASTPSRDSVTYEQYF
v_call: TRBV5-4; d_call: TRBD1; j_call: TRBJ2-7; cdr3_aa: CASSLGGQGLYEQYF
v_call: TRBV5-5; d_call: TRBD1; j_call: TRBJ1-4; cdr3_aa: CASSLGTGESGKLFF
v_call: TRBV6-1; d_call: TRBD2; j_call: TRBJ2-1; cdr3_aa: CASSGGSGGAYNEQFF
v_call: TRBV30; d_call: -; j_call: TRBJ2-2; cdr3_aa: CAWRASSLHTGELFF
v_call: TRBV9; d_call: -; j_call: TRBJ1-2; cdr3_aa: CASSPNPRGPPPGYTF
v_call: TRBV11-3; d_call: TRBD1; j_call: TRBJ2-2; cdr3_aa: CASSPSRGHTGELFF
v_call: TRBV6-5; d_call: -; j_call: -; cdr3_aa: CASSLRASYEQYF
v_call: TRBV5-5; d_call: -; j_call: TRBJ1-1; cdr3_aa: CASSLQGWRAFF
v_call: TRBV15; d_call: TRBD1; j_call: -; cdr3_aa: CATSGRDSSYEQYF
v_call: TRBV4-1; d_call: TRBD1; j_call: TRBJ2-2; cdr3_aa: CASSPPRGLREDRGPGELFF
v_call: TRBV6-4; d_call: -; j_call: TRBJ2-6; cdr3_aa: CASSAAGSGANVLTF
v_call: TRBV7-8; d_call: -; j_call: TRBJ1-4; cdr3_aa: CASSLVPGTGEKLFF
v_call: TRBV2; d_call: TRBD1; j_call: TRBJ1-1; cdr3_aa: CASRTATGDTEAFF
v_call: TRBV6-5; d_call: -; j_call: TRBJ1-2; cdr3_aa: CASSYGARANYGYTF
v_call: TRBV10-3; d_call: TRBD1; j_call: TRBJ2-7; cdr3_aa: CAISETGVGYEQYF
v_call: TRBV18; d_call: -; j_call: TRBJ1-2; cdr3_aa: CASSEGGSGLGYTF
v_call: TRBV29-1; d_call: TRBD1; j_call: TRBJ2-3; cdr3_aa: CSVGRGRATDTQYF
v_call: TRBV6-1; d_call: TRBD1; j_call: TRBJ2-5; cdr3_aa: CASVDRGQGETQYF
v_call: TRBV5-6; d_call: TRBD2; j_call: TRBJ2-1; cdr3_aa: CASADSGTGNEQFF
v_call: TRBV18; d_call: -; j_call: TRBJ2-6; cdr3_aa: CASSPNGALGANVLTF
v_call: TRBV11-1; d_call: TRBD2; j_call: TRBJ2-2; cdr3_aa: CASQRSGLAGYGELFF
v_call: TRBV19; d_call: TRBD1; j_call: TRBJ2-6; cdr3_aa: CASTSTGGTGANVLTF
v_call: TRBV9; d_call: -; j_call: TRBJ2-3; cdr3_aa: CASTKSTGRIGDTQYF
v_call: TRBV11-2; d_call: TRBD1; j_call: TRBJ1-5; cdr3_aa: CASSSTGASNQPQHF
v_call: TRBV6-1; d_call: -; j_call: TRBJ1-5; cdr3_aa: CATWVKGANQPQHF
v_call: TRBV5-8; d_call: -; j_call: TRBJ1-2; cdr3_aa: CASSFGKGINYGYTF
v_call: TRBV10-2; d_call: -; j_call: TRBJ2-4; cdr3_aa: CASLGGAKNIQYF
v_call: TRBV19; d_call: -; j_call: TRBJ1-1; cdr3_aa: CASSITTREAFF
v_call: TRBV7-8; d_call: -; j_call: TRBJ1-3; cdr3_aa: CASSSNMIRFENTIYF
v_call: TRBV2; d_call: -; j_call: TRBJ1-3; cdr3_aa: CASKTAGVDTIYF
v_call: TRBV20-1; d_call: -; j_call: TRBJ1-1; cdr3_aa: CSARDGGEAFF
v_call: TRBV10-1; d_call: -; j_call: TRBJ2-3; cdr3_aa: CASSDPALGTDTQYF
v_call: TRBV10-3; d_call: -; j_call: TRBJ2-1; cdr3_aa: CAISSTGGVNNEQFF
v_call: TRBV10-2; d_call: -; j_call: TRBJ1-5; cdr3_aa: CASSESRFEAHQPQHF
v_call: TRBV13; d_call: TRBD1; j_call: TRBJ2-7; cdr3_aa: CASSLGRGTGSEQYF
v_call: TRBV19; d_call: -; j_call: TRBJ1-5; cdr3_aa: CASSSQGLISNQPQHF
v_call: TRBV28; d_call: -; j_call: TRBJ2-6; cdr3_aa: CASSLKSSGANVLTF
v_call: TRBV30; d_call: TRBD2; j_call: TRBJ2-1; cdr3_aa: CAWRLAGGGEQFF
v_call: TRBV5-4; d_call: -; j_call: TRBJ1-2; cdr3_aa: CASSLAGFDLGYTF
v_call: TRBV11-2; d_call: -; j_call: TRBJ1-4; cdr3_aa: CASSSIPVAVNEKLFF
v_call: TRBV7-9; d_call: TRBD1; j_call: TRBJ1-2; cdr3_aa: CASTADRGLGYTF
v_call: TRBV5-5; d_call: -; j_call: TRBJ2-2; cdr3_aa: CASSQGSLGTGELFF
v_call: TRBV11-2; d_call: TRBD2; j_call: TRBJ2-1; cdr3_aa: CASSLRLAGGQNEQFF
v_call: TRBV5-5; d_call: -; j_call: TRBJ1-4; cdr3_aa: CASMASNRVEEKLFF
v_call: TRBV6-5; d_call: TRBD1; j_call: TRBJ2-3; cdr3_aa: CASSYVGTGYPDTQYF
v_call: TRBV5-1; d_call: -; j_call: TRBJ2-7; cdr3_aa: CASSSDRPDEQYF
v_call: TRBV18; d_call: -; j_call: TRBJ1-3; cdr3_aa: CASSDTGFPGNTIYF
v_call: TRBV11-2; d_call: -; j_call: TRBJ1-1; cdr3_aa: CASSWRTGTEAFF
v_call: TRBV7-3; d_call: -; j_call: TRBJ2-7; cdr3_aa: CASSLSPGTRYEQYF